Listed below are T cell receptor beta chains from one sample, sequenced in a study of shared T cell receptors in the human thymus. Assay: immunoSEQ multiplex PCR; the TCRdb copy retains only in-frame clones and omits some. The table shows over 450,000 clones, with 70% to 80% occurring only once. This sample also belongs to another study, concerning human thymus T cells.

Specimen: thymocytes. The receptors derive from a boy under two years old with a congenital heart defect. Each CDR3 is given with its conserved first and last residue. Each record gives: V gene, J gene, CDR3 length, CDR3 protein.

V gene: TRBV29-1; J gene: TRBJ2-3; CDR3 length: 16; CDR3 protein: CSVRRQAGGPGDTQYF
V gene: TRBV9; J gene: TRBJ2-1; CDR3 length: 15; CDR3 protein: CASSGREGISNEQFF
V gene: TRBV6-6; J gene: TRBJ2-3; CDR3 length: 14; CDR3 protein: CASSSPLSTDTQYF
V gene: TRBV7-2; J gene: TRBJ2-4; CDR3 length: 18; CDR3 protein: CASSLTSGVRIAKNIQYF
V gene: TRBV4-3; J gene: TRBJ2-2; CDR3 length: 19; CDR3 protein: CASSQDGASGRSDTGELFF
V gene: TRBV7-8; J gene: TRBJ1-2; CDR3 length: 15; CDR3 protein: CASSLLGAHLYGYTF
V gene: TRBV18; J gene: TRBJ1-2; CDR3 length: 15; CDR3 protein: CASWGGEVGNYGYTF
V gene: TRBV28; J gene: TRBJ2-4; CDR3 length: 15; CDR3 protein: CASSQLRPSKNIQYF
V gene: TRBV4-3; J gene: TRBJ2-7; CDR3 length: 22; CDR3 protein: CASSQDRVHSERQFPLSYEQYF
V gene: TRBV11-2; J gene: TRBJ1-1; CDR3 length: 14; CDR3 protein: CASRGTGSATEAFF
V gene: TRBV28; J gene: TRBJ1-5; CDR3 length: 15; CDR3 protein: CASKREQGGNQPQHF
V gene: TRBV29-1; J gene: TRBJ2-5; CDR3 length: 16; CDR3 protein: CSVRRAYVGSGETQYF
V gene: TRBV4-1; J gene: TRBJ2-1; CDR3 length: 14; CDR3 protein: CASSQDSGGNEQFF
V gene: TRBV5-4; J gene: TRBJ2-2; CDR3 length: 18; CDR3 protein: CASSLRQYPAGDTGELFF
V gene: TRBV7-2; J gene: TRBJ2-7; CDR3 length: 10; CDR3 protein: CASSSDEQYF
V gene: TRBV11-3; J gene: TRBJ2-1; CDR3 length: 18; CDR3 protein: CASSTLAGTLGLGNEQFF
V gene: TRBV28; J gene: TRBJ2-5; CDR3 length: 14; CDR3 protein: CASRGREGRETQYF
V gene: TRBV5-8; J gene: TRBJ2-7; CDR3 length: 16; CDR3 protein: CASSLARDRVLHEQYF
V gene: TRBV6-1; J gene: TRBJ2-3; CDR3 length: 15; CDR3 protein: CASWGPEFSTDTQYF